A single sample is the source of the 2 T cell receptor beta chains below, sequenced in a study of Graves' ophthalmopathy and Graves' hyperthyroidism. Transcripts of RNA were the source for amplifying TCR beta CDR3 regions. HTBI-primed first-round RT-PCR preceded second-round multiplex PCR. Using its own MiXCR run on the multiplex PCR reads, TCRdb lists one record per CDR3 protein. This table has 200,000 to 250,000 distinct CDR3 sequences, roughly a fifth appearing once. The source material was peripheral blood. Receptors were obtained from a woman in her fifties or sixties with Graves' ophthalmopathy.

Many counts were recorded for this clonotype. The V and J genes are TRBV12-3 or TRBV12-4 and TRBJ2-5; 7 bases match TRBD2. V lost 4 bases, J lost 3 bases, and 5 bases stayed unmatched. The CDR3 is 14 residues long. CDR3 loop: CASSSRSGKETQYF. In nucleotides, the CDR3 is TGTGCCAGCAGTTCTAGGAGCGGGAAAGAGACCCAGTACTTC.

The chain recombines TRBV7-2 with TRBJ1-5, with D perhaps TRBD1 (6 bases). Germline V gives CDR1 SGHTA, CDR2 FQGNSA. The CDR3 runs to 13 residues. V gave up 9 bases and J gave up 4 bases, with 13 bases separating them. CDR3 in amino acids: CASSMRGNQPQHF. CDR3 coding DNA: TGTGCCAGTAGTATGAGGGGGAATCAGCCCCAGCATTTT.